This TCR beta chain emerged from a study of blood T cell repertoires in COVID-19. Study in general: The United States, Italy and Spain provided the acute and convalescent COVID-19 samples. T cells, B-cell-depleted T cells, or PBMCs provided the cDNA or gDNA that served as material.

Seattle patients were enrolled during active infection and followed longitudinally. Study processing details: Nucleated cell counts were estimated from reference gene primer amplification. Sequenced by immunoSEQ multiplex PCR; TCRdb stores in-frame clones only, minus some. V and J calls plus clone size are reproduced from that table; the DNA served to infer D and trimming. The repertoire consists of about 200,000 clones, with around 95% occurring once and the leading ten covering 0.76%. This CDR3 has 17 amino acids. V shed 5 bases, J shed 5 bases, and the junction held 14 bases outside the gene matches. In germline, CDR1 is SGHVS, CDR2 FNYEAQ.

The sequenced sample consisted of peripheral blood. The rearrangement links TRBV7-6 to TRBJ1-4; TRBD1 matches 7 bases. This clonotype originated in a man younger than 40 with COVID-19, enrolled during active disease. The CDR3 DNA is TGTGCCAGCAGCCGACGAAGGGACAGCCTACGCAATGAAAAACTGTTTTTT. Translating it yields CASSRRRDSLRNEKLFF.